This T cell receptor (beta chain) was recovered during a study of technical replicates of blood from a handful of donors. Repertoires were generated with immunoSEQ multiplex PCR, while TCRdb's copy carries only in-frame clones and drops some. Of 65,000 to 80,000 clones listed, roughly 98% are singletons. Germline V gene sequence: CDR1 MGHDK, CDR2 SYGVNS. The trim removed 10 bases at V and 0 bases at J, leaving 13 bases unmatched. The CDR3 spans 17 residues. This clone appeared once. The clonotype was recovered from a human donor in good health. Material: T cells isolated from PBMCs. This rearrangement joins TRBV25-1 to TRBJ2-1; 9 positions match TRBD2. The CDR3 DNA reads as TGTGCCACCTCTGTGTCTAGCGGGATTCGCTCCTACAATGAGCAGTTCTTC. Translated: CATSVSSGIRSYNEQFF.